The rows below give T cell receptor beta chains drawn from one sample of a study of blood T cell repertoires in COVID-19. Assay used: immunoSEQ multiplex PCR; TCRdb lists only in-frame clones, some missing. The sample has about 300,000 clones, roughly 90% seen once. The sequencing input was PBMCs or T cells enriched from blood (not recorded which). All receptors derive from a woman between 50 and 59 years old who had been exposed to COVID-19. Both conserved end residues are part of each CDR3. D genes are given only for firm matches. Clone size is given for some rows only: seen once, a few or many times, or a class if the clone is expanded.

TRBJ2-1 | NA | TRBV30 | NA | CAWSAGYNEQFF | TGTGCCTGGAGCGCGGGTTACAATGAGCAGTTCTTC
TRBJ2-7 | NA | TRBV28 | NA | CASGGFTDLYEQYF | TGTGCCAGCGGAGGCTTCACGGATCTATACGAGCAGTACTTC
TRBJ1-2 | TRBD1 | TRBV19 | NA | CASRPRTGHYGYTF | TGTGCCAGTAGACCCCGGACAGGGCACTATGGCTACACCTTC
TRBJ1-4 | TRBD1 | TRBV28 | NA | CASSATRQGGLKEKLFF | TGTGCCAGCAGTGCTACACGACAGGGGGGATTAAAGGAAAAACTGTTTTTT
TRBJ1-1 | NA | TRBV2 | once | CASSVQGQGTEAFF | TGTGCCAGCAGTGTTCAGGGCCAGGGCACTGAAGCTTTCTTT
TRBJ2-7 | TRBD2 | TRBV5-1 | once | CASSWGRTRTYEQYF | TGCGCCAGCAGCTGGGGTCGGACTAGGACCTACGAGCAGTACTTC
TRBJ2-1 | TRBD2 | TRBV11-2 | NA | CASSLVERGSEQFF | TGTGCCAGCAGCTTAGTTGAGCGGGGCAGTGAGCAGTTCTTC
TRBJ2-7 | NA | TRBV7-9 | NA | CASSGAGKYEQYF | TGTGCCAGCAGCGGAGCCGGAAAATACGAGCAGTACTTC
TRBJ2-1 | TRBD1 | TRBV28 | NA | CASSPQDRGSYNEQFF | TGTGCCAGCAGTCCCCAGGACAGGGGTTCCTACAATGAGCAGTTCTTC
TRBJ2-3 | NA | TRBV9 | once | CASSDTGYSTDTQYF | TGTGCCAGCAGCGACACAGGGTACAGCACAGATACGCAGTATTTT
TRBJ2-1 | TRBD1 | TRBV11-3 | NA | CASSPGTSTMTGAGNEQFF | TGTGCCAGCAGCCCTGGCACCTCTACCATGACAGGGGCGGGCAATGAGCAGTTCTTC
TRBJ1-2 | TRBD1 | TRBV30 | few | CAWSVGQGYYGYTF | TGTGCCTGGAGTGTGGGACAGGGGTACTATGGCTACACCTTC
TRBJ1-3 | NA | TRBV6-5 | NA | CASLASGNTIYF | TGTGCCAGCCTAGCCTCTGGAAACACCATATATTTT
TRBJ1-4 | NA | TRBV19 | NA | CASSITGTNEKLFF | TGTGCCAGTAGTATAACCGGAACTAATGAAAAACTGTTTTTT
TRBJ2-2 | NA | TRBV7-9 | NA | CASSLSGMNTGELFF | TGTGCCAGCAGCCTCTCCGGGATGAACACCGGGGAGCTGTTTTTT
TRBJ1-2 | NA | TRBV2 | once | CASSEGQNYGYTF | TGTGCCAGCAGTGAAGGGCAGAACTATGGCTACACCTTC
TRBJ2-5 | TRBD1 | TRBV7-2 | NA | CASSPSPWEQGARKTQYF | TGTGCCAGCAGCCCGAGTCCCTGGGAACAGGGGGCTAGAAAGACCCAGTACTTC
TRBJ1-4 | TRBD1 | TRBV28 | NA | CASSLGQGQKLFF | TGTGCCAGCAGCCTAGGACAGGGGCAAAAACTGTTTTTT
TRBJ1-1 | NA | TRBV28 | NA | CASRVGGRPEAFF | TGTGCCAGCAGGGTGGGGGGGCGCCCAGAAGCTTTCTTT
TRBJ2-2 | TRBD2 | TRBV4-1 | NA | CASSQRRSREGRETGELFF | TGCGCCAGCAGCCAACGTCGAAGTAGGGAGGGTCGGGAAACCGGGGAGCTGTTTTTT
TRBJ1-2 | NA | TRBV7-9 | NA | CASSFGGFNYGYTF | TGTGCCAGCAGCTTCGGGGGGTTTAACTATGGCTACACCTTC
TRBJ1-5 | NA | TRBV6-1 | NA | CASSEAPGGFGDQPQHF | TGTGCCAGCAGTGAAGCCCCGGGAGGGTTTGGGGATCAGCCCCAGCATTTT